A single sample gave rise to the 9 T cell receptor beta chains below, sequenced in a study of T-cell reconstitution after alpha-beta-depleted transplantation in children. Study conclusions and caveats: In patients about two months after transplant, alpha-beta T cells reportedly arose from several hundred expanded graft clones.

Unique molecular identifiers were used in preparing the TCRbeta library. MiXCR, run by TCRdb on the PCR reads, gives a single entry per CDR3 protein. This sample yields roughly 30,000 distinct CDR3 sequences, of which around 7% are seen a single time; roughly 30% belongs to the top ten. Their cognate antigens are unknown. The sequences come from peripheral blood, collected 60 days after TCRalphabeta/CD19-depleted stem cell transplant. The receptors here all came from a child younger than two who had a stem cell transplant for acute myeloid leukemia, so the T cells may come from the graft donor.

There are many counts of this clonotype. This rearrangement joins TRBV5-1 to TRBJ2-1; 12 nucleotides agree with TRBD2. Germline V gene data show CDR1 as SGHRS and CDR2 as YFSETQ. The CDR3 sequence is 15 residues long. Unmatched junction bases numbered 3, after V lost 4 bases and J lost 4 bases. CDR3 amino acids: CASSPGTSGYNEQFF. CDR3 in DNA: TGCGCCAGCAGCCCCGGGACTAGCGGGTACAATGAGCAGTTCTTC.

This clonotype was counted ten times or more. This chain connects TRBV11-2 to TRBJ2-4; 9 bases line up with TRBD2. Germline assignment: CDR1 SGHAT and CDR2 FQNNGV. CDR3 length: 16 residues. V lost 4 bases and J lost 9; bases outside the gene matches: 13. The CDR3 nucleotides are TGTGCCAGCAGCTACCCCCGGGGAGCGGGGGGTCCCATTCAGTACTTC. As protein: CASSYPRGAGGPIQYF.

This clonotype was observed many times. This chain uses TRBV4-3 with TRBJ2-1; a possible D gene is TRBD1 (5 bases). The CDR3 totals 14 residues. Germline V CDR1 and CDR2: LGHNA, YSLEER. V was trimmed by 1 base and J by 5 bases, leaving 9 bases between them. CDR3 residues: CASSQGKGNNEQFF. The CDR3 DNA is TGCGCCAGCAGCCAAGGGAAGGGGAACAATGAGCAGTTCTTC.

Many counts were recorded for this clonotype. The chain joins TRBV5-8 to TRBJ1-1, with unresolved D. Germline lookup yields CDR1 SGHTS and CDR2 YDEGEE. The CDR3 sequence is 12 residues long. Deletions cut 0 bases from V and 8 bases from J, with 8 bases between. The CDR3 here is CASSLGWSEAFF. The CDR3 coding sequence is TGTGCCAGCAGCTTGGGATGGTCAGAAGCTTTCTTT.

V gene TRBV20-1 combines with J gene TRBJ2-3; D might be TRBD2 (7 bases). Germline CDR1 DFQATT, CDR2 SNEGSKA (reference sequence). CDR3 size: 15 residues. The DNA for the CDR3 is TGCTGCGGGGGCCAGCAAAAGGGCTTCAGAGGCACGCAGTATTTT. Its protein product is CCGGQQKGFRGTQYF.

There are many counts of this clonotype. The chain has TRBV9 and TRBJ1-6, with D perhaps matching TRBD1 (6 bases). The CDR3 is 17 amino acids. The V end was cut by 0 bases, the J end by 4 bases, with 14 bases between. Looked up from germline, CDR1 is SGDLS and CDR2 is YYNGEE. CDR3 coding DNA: TGTGCCAGCAGCGTAGAAGACAGGCACGCTTATAATTCACCCCTCCACTTT. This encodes CASSVEDRHAYNSPLHF. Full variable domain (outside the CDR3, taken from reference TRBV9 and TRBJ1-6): DSGVTQTPKHLITATGQRVTLRCSPRSGDLSVYWYQQSLDQGLQFLIQYYNGEERAKGNILERFSAQQFPDLHSELNLSSLELGDSALYFCASSVEDRHAYNSPLHFGNGTRLTVT.

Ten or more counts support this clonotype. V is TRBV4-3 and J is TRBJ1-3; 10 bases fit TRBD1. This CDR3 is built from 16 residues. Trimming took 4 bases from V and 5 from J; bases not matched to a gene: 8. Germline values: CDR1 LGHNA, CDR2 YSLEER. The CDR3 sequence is CASSRDRGKIRNTIYF. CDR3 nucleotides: TGCGCCAGCAGCCGGGACAGGGGAAAAATCCGAAACACCATATATTTT.

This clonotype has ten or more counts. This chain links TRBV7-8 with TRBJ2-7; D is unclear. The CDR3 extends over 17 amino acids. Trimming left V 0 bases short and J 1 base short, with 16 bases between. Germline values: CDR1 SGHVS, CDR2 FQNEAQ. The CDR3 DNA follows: TGTGCCAGCAGCTTAGCGGTTCGGCGTCGGGTATCCTACGAGCAGTACTTC. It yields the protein CASSLAVRRRVSYEQYF.

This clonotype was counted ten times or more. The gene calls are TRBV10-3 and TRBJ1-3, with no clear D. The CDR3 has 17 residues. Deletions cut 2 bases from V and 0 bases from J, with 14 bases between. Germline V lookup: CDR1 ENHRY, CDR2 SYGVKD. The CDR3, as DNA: TGTGCCATCAGTGAGGCAGGACGGAGTTTCTCTGGAAACACCATATATTTT. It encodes CAISEAGRSFSGNTIYF.